The 12 T cell receptor beta chains listed next were all sequenced from one sample in a study of human T cells and chemical hapten exposure. TCRdb reprocessed the RACE reads with MiXCR, giving one entry per CDR3 protein. The sample consists of 360,000 or so distinct CDR3 sequences, more than 5% of them appearing once. Time point reported: patch test 2, 6 weeks after DPC sensitization. Treatment defined: therapeutic diphenylcyclopropenone sensitization with weekly scalp DPC. Sequencing used whole blood, obtained in connection with sensitization to the hapten diphenylcyclopropenone (DPC). The receptors shown here come from a woman aged 18-30 years with alopecia areata. Some clones in this sample may be carry-over from other donors' samples.

This clonotype was observed many times. V gene TRBV6-2 or TRBV6-3 combines with J gene TRBJ1-1; D not certain. Trimming pared 2 bases from V and 2 bases from J, leaving 9 bases between. Germline V CDR1 and CDR2: MNHEY, SVGEGT. CDR3 length equals 14 residues. The CDR3 DNA is TGTGCCAGCAGTTACGTCAACACTAACACTGAAGCTTTCTTT. It is translated as CASSYVNTNTEAFF.

This clonotype was detected a few times. J is TRBJ1-6 and V is TRBV5-6; 8 bases fit TRBD1. Per the germline V gene, CDR1 is SGHDT and CDR2 is YYEEEE. There are 16 residues in the CDR3. The V and J ends lost 1 base and 9 bases, in that order; junction bases with no gene match: 9. The CDR3: CASSLKFGQGFSPLHF. The CDR3 coding sequence is TGTGCCAGCAGCTTGAAATTCGGACAGGGCTTTTCACCCCTCCACTTT. Full variable domain (rest looked up from reference TRBV5-6 and TRBJ1-6): DAGVTQSPTHLIKTRGQQVTLRCSPKSGHDTVSWYQQALGQGPQFIFQYYEEEERQRGNFPDRFSGHQFPNYSSELNVNALLLGDSALYLCASSLKFGQGFSPLHFGNGTRLTVT.

This clonotype came up a few times. The DNA of the CDR3 is TGCAGTGCGCAAGTCAGGGGTAATTCACCCCTCCACTTT. Translation: CSAQVRGNSPLHF. The chain has TRBV20-1 and TRBJ1-6; maybe TRBD1 (6 bases). With 6 bases removed from V and 6 bases from J, the gap between germline ends came to 12 bases. The CDR3 is 13 amino acids. Germline V lookup: CDR1 DFQATT, CDR2 SNEGSKA (reference sequence).

This clonotype was seen a handful of times. V gene TRBV7-2 combines with J gene TRBJ1-1; D remains ambiguous. This CDR3 comprises 12 residues. The V end lost 3 bases, the J end lost 6 bases, and 8 bases lay between the germline ends. Looked up from germline, CDR1 is SGHTA and CDR2 is FQGNSA. The CDR3 nucleotides read TGTGCCAGCAGCTTTGGGTTCGCTGAAGCTTTCTTT. It specifies CASSFGFAEAFF. Looking up the rest from reference TRBV7-2 and TRBJ1-1 gives the full variable domain: GAGVSQSPSNKVTEKGKDVELRCDPISGHTALYWYRQSLGQGLEFLIYFQGNSAPDKSGLPSDRFSAERTGGSVSTLTIQRTQQEDSAVYLCASSFGFAEAFFGQGTRLTVV.

V gene TRBV4-1 combines with J gene TRBJ2-3; 12 bases fit TRBD1. The CDR3 runs 17 residues. Trimming removed 4 bases from V and 5 bases from J; junction bases left unmatched: 10. Germline CDR1 reads MGHRA; CDR2 reads YSYEKL. CDR3 in amino acids: CASSPTMGQGARDTQYF. The CDR3 DNA reads TGCGCCAGCAGCCCCACTATGGGACAGGGGGCCAGAGATACGCAGTATTTT.

This clonotype occurred a few times. The rearrangement joins TRBV12-3 or TRBV12-4 to TRBJ2-5; no reliable D call. Trimming shortened V by 5 bases and J by 4 bases, and 8 bases separated the two germline ends. The CDR3 contains 12 residues. The CDR3 nucleotides are TGTGCCAGCAGTCAACTTAGAGAGACCCAGTACTTC. Its protein product is CASSQLRETQYF.

This clonotype was counted only a few times. The chain links TRBV5-4 to TRBJ2-2, with 15 bases fitting TRBD2. The CDR3 covers 18 residues. Germline CDR1 is SGHNT and CDR2 is YYREEE (reference sequence). V gave up 4 bases and J gave up 4 bases; unmatched junction bases: 8. The CDR3 DNA follows: TGTGCCAGCAGCACCGGACTAGCGGGGGGGCAGGGCACCGGGGAGCTGTTTTTT. It specifies CASSTGLAGGQGTGELFF.

The rearrangement joins TRBV14 to TRBJ2-3, with 7 bases identical to TRBD1. Unmatched junction bases numbered 3, after V lost 1 base and J lost 2 bases. The CDR3 length is 15 residues. The germline CDR1 and CDR2 sequences are SGHDN and FVKESK. CDR3 nucleotides: TGTGCCAGCAGCCAAGCGGGACAGCTCACAGATACGCAGTATTTT. This gives the protein CASSQAGQLTDTQYF.

The chain has TRBV7-6 and TRBJ2-7, with D hard to call. The V end was cut by 3 bases, the J end by 6 bases, with 15 bases between. CDR1 and CDR2 from the germline V gene are SGHVS and FNYEAQ. This CDR3 spans 14 amino acids. CDR3 bases: TGTGCCAGCAGCTTGTCGGCAGCTTCAATCGAGCAGTACTTC. Protein: CASSLSAASIEQYF.

The chain is built from TRBV13 and TRBJ2-4; perhaps TRBD1 as D (6 bases). Per germline, CDR1 PRHDT and CDR2 FYEKMQ (reference sequence). CDR3 length: 17 residues. V was clipped by 2 bases and J by 0 bases, with 14 bases between them. CDR3 DNA sequence: TGTGCCAGCAGCTTACAATTCGACAGGCTAGCCAAAAACATTCAGTACTTC. Encoded protein: CASSLQFDRLAKNIQYF. Combining the CDR3 with reference TRBV13 and TRBJ2-4 gives the whole variable domain AAGVIQSPRHLIKEKRETATLKCYPIPRHDTVYWYQQGPGQDPQFLISFYEKMQSDKGSIPDRFSAQQFSDYHSELNMSSLELGDSALYFCASSLQFDRLAKNIQYFGAGTRLSVL.

This clonotype showed up just a few times. The chain links TRBV29-1 to TRBJ2-1; D perhaps matches TRBD2 (5 bases). The V gene's germline CDR1 is SQVTM and CDR2 ANQGSEA. V was cut by 4 bases and J by 1 base, with 8 bases left in between. The CDR3 sequence is 13 residues long. CDR3 region: CSVVGVSYNEQFF. For the CDR3, the DNA is TGCAGCGTTGTCGGGGTTTCCTACAATGAGCAGTTCTTC.

This clonotype was counted at least ten times. This rearrangement joins TRBV12-3 or TRBV12-4 to TRBJ1-4, with TRBD1 matching over 7 bases. This CDR3 is built from 19 residues. V lost 6 bases and J lost 5; bases outside the gene matches: 21. CDR3: CASSFDRVRDSPRNEKLFF. The DNA of the CDR3 is TGTGCCAGCAGCTTTGATAGGGTCCGGGACAGCCCTAGAAATGAAAAACTGTTTTTT.